What follows describes a single T cell receptor beta chain. Its antigen is unknown. This sample is part of a study of PD-L1 blockade in urothelial cancer. Study-wide context: Male patients with bladder-origin urothelial cancer numbered about nine tenths of the roughly 29.

Time point here: pretreatment peripheral blood. Patients' cancers were locally advanced or metastatic urothelial carcinomas. Libraries were prepared by immunoSEQ multiplex PCR; TCRdb keeps only in-frame clonotypes and omits some of them. Of about 87,000 clones listed, around 83% are singletons. There are 16 residues in the CDR3. Germline assignment: CDR1 SEHNR and CDR2 FQNEAQ (reference sequence). Trimming removed 5 bases from V and 9 bases from J; junction bases left unmatched: 13. Findings of the study overall: Lower pretreatment blood TCR clonality, under the median, predicted better survival, researchers reported.

The TCR originated in a man between 60 and 75 years old with urothelial cancer. V usage is TRBV7-9 and J usage is TRBJ2-1; 10 bases fit TRBD2. The sample in question was PBMCs, obtained around atezolizumab (anti-PD-L1) treatment. This chain's CDR3 is CASSPPGAGGPSEQFF. The CDR3 region has the DNA TGTGCCAGCAGCCCCCCCGGAGCGGGGGGGCCGAGTGAGCAGTTCTTC.